The source of this TCR beta chain is a study of shared clonotypes between healthy human individuals. Study details: For every donor, three CD4 naive, three CD4 memory, two CD8 naive and one CD8 memory plates were used. Points from the study as a whole: As a rule, naive subsets had a larger estimated richness than memory subsets. Among donors, the sharing of clonotypes was expected to be influenced by sequencing depth.

Only a few counts were recorded for this clone. Its target is not known. Produced via immunoSEQ multiplex PCR; TCRdb's table is partial and in-frame only. The sample contains about 670,000 clones, about two thirds of which appear only once. A split of CD4+ cells into CD45RA+ naive and CD45RA-negative memory subsets was performed. The germline CDR1 and CDR2 sequences are SGHTA and FQGTGA. The CDR3 runs to 12 residues. V dropped 2 bases and J dropped 6 bases, with 5 bases sitting between them. The J gene is TRBJ2-1, the V gene TRBV7-3; no reliable D call. The sequenced material came from memory CD4+ T cells sorted from blood. As for subset: CD45RA-negative fraction. The sequence was collected from a woman aged 25 to 39 in good health. CDR3 sequence: CASSLSSNEQFF. The CDR3 DNA is TGTGCCAGCAGCTTATCGTCCAATGAGCAGTTCTTC.